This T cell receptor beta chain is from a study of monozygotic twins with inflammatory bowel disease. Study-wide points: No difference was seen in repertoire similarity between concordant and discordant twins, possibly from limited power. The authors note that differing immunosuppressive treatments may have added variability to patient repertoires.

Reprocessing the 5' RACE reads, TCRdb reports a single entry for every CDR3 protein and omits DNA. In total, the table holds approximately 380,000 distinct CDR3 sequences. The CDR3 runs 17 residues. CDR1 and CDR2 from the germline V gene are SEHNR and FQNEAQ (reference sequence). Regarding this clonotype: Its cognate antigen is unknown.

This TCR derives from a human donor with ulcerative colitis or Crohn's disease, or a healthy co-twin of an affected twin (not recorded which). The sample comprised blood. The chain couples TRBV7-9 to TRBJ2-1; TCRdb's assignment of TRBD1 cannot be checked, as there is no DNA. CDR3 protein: CASSSSRQWGLGNEQFF.